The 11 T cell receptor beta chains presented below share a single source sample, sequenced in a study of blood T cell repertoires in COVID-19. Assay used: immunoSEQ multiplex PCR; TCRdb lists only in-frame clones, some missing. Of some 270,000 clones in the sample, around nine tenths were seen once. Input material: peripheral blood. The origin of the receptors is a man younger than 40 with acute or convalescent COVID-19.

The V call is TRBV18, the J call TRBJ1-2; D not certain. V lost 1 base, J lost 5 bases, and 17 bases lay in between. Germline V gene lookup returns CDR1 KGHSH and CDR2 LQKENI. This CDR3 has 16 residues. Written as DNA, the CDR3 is TGTGCCAGCTCACCACAGGCGTCACAGACTATTTATGGCTACACCTTC. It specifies CASSPQASQTIYGYTF.

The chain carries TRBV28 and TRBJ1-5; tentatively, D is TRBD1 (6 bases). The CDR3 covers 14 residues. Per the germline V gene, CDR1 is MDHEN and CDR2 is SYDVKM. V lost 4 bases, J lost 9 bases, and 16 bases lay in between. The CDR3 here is CASSSPTGIRPQHF. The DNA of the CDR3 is TGTGCCAGCAGTTCCCCTACAGGGATTCGGCCCCAGCATTTT.

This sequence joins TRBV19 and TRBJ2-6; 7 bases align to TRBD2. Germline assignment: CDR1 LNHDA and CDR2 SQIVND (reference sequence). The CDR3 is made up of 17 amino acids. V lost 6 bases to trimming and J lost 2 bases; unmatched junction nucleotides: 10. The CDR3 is CASRRGVLAPGANVLTF. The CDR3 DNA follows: TGTGCCAGTAGACGGGGGGTACTAGCTCCTGGGGCCAACGTCCTGACTTTC. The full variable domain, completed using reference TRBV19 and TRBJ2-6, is DGGITQSPKYLFRKEGQNVTLSCEQNLNHDAMYWYRQDPGQGLRLIYYSQIVNDFQKGDIAEGYSVSREKKESFPLTVTSAQKNPTAFYLCASRRGVLAPGANVLTFGAGSRLTVL.

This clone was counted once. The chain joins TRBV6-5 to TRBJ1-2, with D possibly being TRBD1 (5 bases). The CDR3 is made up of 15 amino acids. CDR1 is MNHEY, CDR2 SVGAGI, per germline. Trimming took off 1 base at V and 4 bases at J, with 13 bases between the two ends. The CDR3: CASSYYPDTFYGYTF. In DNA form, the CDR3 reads TGTGCCAGCAGTTACTACCCGGACACCTTCTATGGCTACACCTTC.

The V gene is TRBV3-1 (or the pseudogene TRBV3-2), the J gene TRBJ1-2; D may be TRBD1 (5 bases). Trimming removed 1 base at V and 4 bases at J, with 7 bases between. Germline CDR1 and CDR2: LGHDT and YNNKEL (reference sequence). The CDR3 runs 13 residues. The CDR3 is CASSQAGSYGYTF. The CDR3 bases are TGTGCCAGCAGCCAAGCAGGGTCCTATGGCTACACCTTC.

CDR3 in amino acids: CASSLGASGELFF. CDR3 sequence (DNA): TGTGCCAGCAGCTTAGGGGCATCCGGGGAGCTGTTTTTT. V usage is TRBV7-6 and J usage is TRBJ2-2; D is unresolved. The CDR3 runs to 13 residues. V was cut by 1 base and J by 6 bases, with 6 bases left in between. Looked up from germline, CDR1 is SGHVS and CDR2 is FNYEAQ.

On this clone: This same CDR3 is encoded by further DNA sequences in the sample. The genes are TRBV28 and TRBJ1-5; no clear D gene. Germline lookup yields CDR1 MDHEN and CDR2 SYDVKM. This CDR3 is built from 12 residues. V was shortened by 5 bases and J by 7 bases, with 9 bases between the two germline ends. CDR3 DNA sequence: TGTGCCAGCAGTCTCATTCGGCAGCCCCAGCATTTT. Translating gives CASSLIRQPQHF.

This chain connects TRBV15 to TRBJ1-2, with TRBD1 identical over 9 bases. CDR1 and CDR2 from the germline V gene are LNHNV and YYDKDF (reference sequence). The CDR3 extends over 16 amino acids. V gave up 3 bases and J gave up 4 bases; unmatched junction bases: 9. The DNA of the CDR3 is TGTGCCACCAGCAGCCTACAGGGGGCTTCATTCTATGGCTACACCTTC. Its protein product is CATSSLQGASFYGYTF.

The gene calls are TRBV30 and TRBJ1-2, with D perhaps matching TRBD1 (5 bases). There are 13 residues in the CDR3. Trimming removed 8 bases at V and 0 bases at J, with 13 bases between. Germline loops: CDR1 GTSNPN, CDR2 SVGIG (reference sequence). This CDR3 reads CARKDISNYGYTF. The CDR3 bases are TGTGCCCGGAAGGACATCTCTAACTATGGCTACACCTTC.

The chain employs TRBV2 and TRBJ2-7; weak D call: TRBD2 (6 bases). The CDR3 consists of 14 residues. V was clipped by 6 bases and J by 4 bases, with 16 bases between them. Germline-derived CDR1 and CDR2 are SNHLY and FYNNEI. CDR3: CASRRGLARYEQYF. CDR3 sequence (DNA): TGTGCCAGCAGGAGGGGTCTAGCGAGGTACGAGCAGTACTTC.

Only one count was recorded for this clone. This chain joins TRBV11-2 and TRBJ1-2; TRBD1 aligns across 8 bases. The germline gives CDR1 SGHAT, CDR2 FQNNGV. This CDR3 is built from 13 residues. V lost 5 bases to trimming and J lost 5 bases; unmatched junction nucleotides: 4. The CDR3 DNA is TGTGCCAGCAGCACGGACAGGGAGTATGGCTACACCTTC. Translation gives CASSTDREYGYTF.